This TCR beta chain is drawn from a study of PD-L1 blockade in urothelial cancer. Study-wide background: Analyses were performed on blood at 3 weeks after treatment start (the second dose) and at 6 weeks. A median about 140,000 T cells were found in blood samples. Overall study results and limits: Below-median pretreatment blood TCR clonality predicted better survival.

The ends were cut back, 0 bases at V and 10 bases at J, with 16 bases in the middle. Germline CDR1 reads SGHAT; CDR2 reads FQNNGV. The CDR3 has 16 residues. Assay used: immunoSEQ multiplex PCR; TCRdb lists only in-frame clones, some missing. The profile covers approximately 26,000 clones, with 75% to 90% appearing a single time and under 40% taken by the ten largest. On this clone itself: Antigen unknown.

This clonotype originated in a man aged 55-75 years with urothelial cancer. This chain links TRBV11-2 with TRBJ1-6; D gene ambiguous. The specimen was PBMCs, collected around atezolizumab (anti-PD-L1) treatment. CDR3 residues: CASSLDLFGRKSPLHF. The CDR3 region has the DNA TGTGCCAGCAGCTTAGATCTGTTTGGCAGGAAGTCACCCCTCCACTTT.